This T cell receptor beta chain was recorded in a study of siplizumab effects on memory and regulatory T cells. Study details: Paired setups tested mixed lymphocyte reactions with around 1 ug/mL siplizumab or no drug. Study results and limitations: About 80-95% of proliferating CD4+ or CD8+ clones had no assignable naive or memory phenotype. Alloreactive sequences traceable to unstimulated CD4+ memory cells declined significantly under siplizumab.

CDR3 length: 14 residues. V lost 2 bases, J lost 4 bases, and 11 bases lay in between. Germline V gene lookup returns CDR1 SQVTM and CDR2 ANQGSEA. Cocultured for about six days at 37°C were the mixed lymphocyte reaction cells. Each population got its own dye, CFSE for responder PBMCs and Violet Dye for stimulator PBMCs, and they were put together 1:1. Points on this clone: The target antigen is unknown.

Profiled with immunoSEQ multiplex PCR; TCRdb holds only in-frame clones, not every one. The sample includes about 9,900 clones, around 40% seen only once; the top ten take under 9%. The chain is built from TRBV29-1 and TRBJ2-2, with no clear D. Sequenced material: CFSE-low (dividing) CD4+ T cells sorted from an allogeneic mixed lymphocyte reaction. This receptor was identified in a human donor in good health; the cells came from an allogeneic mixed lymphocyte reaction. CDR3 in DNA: TGCAGCGTTGAAAGCCCTACCTTCACCGGGGAGCTGTTTTTT. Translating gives CSVESPTFTGELFF.